These T cell receptor beta chains were read from a single sample in a study of neurological immune-mediated disorders. TCRdb called the 5' RACE reads again in MiXCR, with one record for every CDR3 protein. The sample carries 71,000 or so distinct CDR3 sequences, 4.5% to 6.5% recorded once. Specimen: PBMCs. These receptors originate from a woman aged 25-40 years with multiple sclerosis. CDR3s include the opening cysteine and the closing phenylalanine or tryptophan. The D gene is left open where the match is weak. Expanded clones get a size class; other rows say once, few or many, or leave the size out.

>TRBD2|TRBV5-1|many|TRBJ2-1
CASSPGTSGYNEQFF
TGCGCCAGCAGCCCAGGGACTAGCGGTTACAATGAGCAGTTCTTC
>-|TRBV12-3/TRBV12-4|many|TRBJ1-4
CASRQTDRLGEVFF
TGTGCCAGCAGACAAACAGACAGGCTCGGAGAGGTGTTTTTT
>-|TRBV3-1|few|TRBJ2-2
CASSPMRLSTGELFF
TGTGCCAGCAGCCCAATGCGGCTCTCCACCGGGGAGCTGTTTTTT
>-|TRBV12-3/TRBV12-4|many|TRBJ2-5
CASSNLGRHETQYF
TGTGCCAGCAGTAACCTCGGGCGGCATGAGACCCAGTACTTC
>TRBD1|TRBV24-1|many|TRBJ1-1
CATYLGGDRPIKLNTEAFF
TGTGCCACCTATCTCGGGGGGGACAGGCCCATAAAACTGAACACTGAAGCTTTCTTT
>-|TRBV10-2|many|TRBJ1-1
CASSMGQNTEAFF
TGCGCCAGCAGTATGGGACAGAACACTGAAGCTTTCTTT
>-|TRBV20-1|-|TRBJ2-7
CSARDWRGHSYEQYF
TGCAGTGCGAGAGACTGGCGGGGACACTCCTACGAGCAGTACTTC
>-|TRBV5-1|many|TRBJ1-1
CASTPRAVDTEAFF
TGCGCCAGCACTCCCCGGGCTGTGGACACTGAAGCTTTCTTT
>TRBD1|TRBV18|many|TRBJ1-2
CASSPGAQGPGGYTF
TGTGCCAGCTCTCCGGGGGCACAGGGGCCAGGGGGCTACACCTTC
>-|TRBV12-3/TRBV12-4|many|TRBJ2-4
CASTAPLAKNIQYF
TGTGCCAGCACAGCGCCACTAGCCAAAAACATTCAGTACTTC